A selection of T cell receptor beta chains follows, all from one sample in a study of T cell responses to AZD1222 COVID-19 vaccine. Assay used: immunoSEQ multiplex PCR; TCRdb lists only in-frame clones, some missing. The table shows 65,000 to 85,000 clones, with roughly 90% occurring only once. The input for sequencing was peripheral blood, taken on day 0 of AZD1222 vaccination. The receptors stem from an adult in good health. Both conserved end residues are part of each CDR3. D genes are given only for firm matches. The listing skips clone size in some rows; elsewhere it reads once, few, many or a size class.

J: TRBJ1-6; V: TRBV7-9; size: -; D: -; CDR3: CASSPRTPGNNSPLHF; DNA: TGTGCCAGCAGCCCTAGGACACCGGGCAATAATTCACCCCTCCACTTT
J: TRBJ1-4; V: TRBV21-1; size: -; D: -; CDR3: CASSKQPETNEKLFF; DNA: TGTGCCAGCAGCAAACAGCCAGAAACTAATGAAAAACTGTTTTTT
J: TRBJ2-6; V: TRBV7-3; size: -; D: -; CDR3: CASSLPGGAVGGANVLTF; DNA: TGTGCCAGCAGCTTACCTGGGGGGGCGGTTGGTGGGGCCAACGTCCTGACTTTC
J: TRBJ2-7; V: TRBV5-4; size: -; D: -; CDR3: CASSWRGSYEQYF; DNA: TGTGCCAGCAGCTGGAGGGGCTCCTACGAGCAGTACTTC
J: TRBJ2-7; V: TRBV19; size: -; D: -; CDR3: CASSNPPGHEQYF; DNA: TGTGCCAGTAGTAATCCCCCGGGCCACGAGCAGTACTTC
J: TRBJ2-3; V: TRBV28; size: -; D: TRBD1; CDR3: CASSLGQGSTDTQYF; DNA: TGTGCCAGCAGTTTAGGACAGGGGAGCACAGATACGCAGTATTTT
J: TRBJ1-2; V: TRBV4-2; size: -; D: TRBD1; CDR3: CASSQVGGGDRGDYGYTF; DNA: TGTGCCAGCAGCCAAGTCGGGGGTGGAGACAGGGGAGACTATGGCTACACCTTC
J: TRBJ1-2; V: TRBV19; size: -; D: -; CDR3: CASSIPEVYGYTF; DNA: TGTGCCAGTAGTATACCAGAGGTCTATGGCTACACCTTC
J: TRBJ2-1; V: TRBV4-1; size: -; D: TRBD1; CDR3: CASSQDPGQGARGNEQFF; DNA: TGCGCCAGCAGCCAAGACCCGGGACAGGGGGCGCGTGGGAATGAGCAGTTCTTC
J: TRBJ2-1; V: TRBV24-1; size: -; D: TRBD1; CDR3: CATSDRRDRPNEQFF; DNA: TGTGCCACCAGTGATCGCCGGGACAGACCCAATGAGCAGTTCTTC
J: TRBJ2-7; V: TRBV6-1; size: -; D: -; CDR3: CASSGAGRVGEQYF; DNA: TGTGCCAGCAGTGGAGCCGGGCGGGTGGGTGAGCAGTACTTC
J: TRBJ2-2; V: TRBV7-2; size: -; D: TRBD1; CDR3: CASSADRGAYWELFF; DNA: TGTGCCAGCAGCGCCGACAGGGGGGCCTACTGGGAGCTGTTTTTT
J: TRBJ1-5; V: TRBV2; size: -; D: -; CDR3: CASSGEWGGGGQPQHF; DNA: TGTGCCAGCAGTGGGGAGTGGGGGGGCGGCGGCCAGCCCCAGCATTTT
J: TRBJ2-5; V: TRBV29-1; size: -; D: TRBD1; CDR3: CSGGGQGRETQYF; DNA: TGCAGCGGTGGGGGACAGGGCCGAGAGACCCAGTACTTC
J: TRBJ1-3; V: TRBV6-5; size: -; D: -; CDR3: CASKEVSSGNTIYF; DNA: TGTGCCAGCAAGGAGGTTTCCTCTGGAAACACCATATATTTT
J: TRBJ2-6; V: TRBV7-9; size: -; D: -; CDR3: CASSLRGSGANVLTF; DNA: TGTGCCAGCAGCTTAAGGGGGTCCGGGGCCAACGTCCTGACTTTC
J: TRBJ2-7; V: TRBV19; size: -; D: TRBD2; CDR3: CASSIGGGASEQYF; DNA: TGTGCCAGTAGTATTGGCGGGGGGGCAAGCGAGCAGTACTTC
J: TRBJ1-1; V: TRBV13; size: -; D: TRBD1; CDR3: CASSIPSTGGTEAFF; DNA: TGTGCCAGCAGCATCCCGAGCACAGGGGGAACTGAAGCTTTCTTT
J: TRBJ2-2; V: TRBV28; size: -; D: -; CDR3: CASAGATGELFF; DNA: TGTGCCAGCGCGGGGGCCACCGGGGAGCTGTTTTTT
J: TRBJ1-4; V: TRBV3-1/TRBV3-2; size: -; D: -; CDR3: CASSQDLPGRINEKLFF; DNA: TGTGCCAGCAGCCAAGATTTACCGGGACGGATTAATGAAAAACTGTTTTTT
J: TRBJ2-1; V: TRBV6-1; size: -; D: TRBD2; CDR3: CASSARGSGGADEQFF; DNA: TGTGCCAGCAGTGCCAGAGGTAGCGGGGGGGCCGACGAGCAGTTCTTC
J: TRBJ2-7; V: TRBV6-5; size: -; D: -; CDR3: CASSYSTGLEQYF; DNA: TGTGCCAGCAGTTATTCGACAGGATTGGAGCAGTACTTC
J: TRBJ2-7; V: TRBV5-1; size: -; D: -; CDR3: CASRREDLYEQYF; DNA: TGCGCCAGCAGACGAGAGGACCTCTACGAGCAGTACTTC
J: TRBJ1-5; V: TRBV7-9; size: -; D: TRBD1; CDR3: CASSFPGTEGNQPQHF; DNA: TGTGCCAGCAGCTTCCCCGGGACAGAGGGCAATCAGCCCCAGCATTTT
J: TRBJ1-5; V: TRBV15; size: -; D: -; CDR3: CATSRDLEGFQPQHF; DNA: TGTGCCACCAGCAGAGATCTGGAAGGTTTTCAGCCCCAGCATTTT
J: TRBJ1-2; V: TRBV28; size: -; D: -; CDR3: CATTRGDYGYTF; DNA: TGTGCCACCACAAGGGGCGACTATGGCTACACCTTC
J: TRBJ1-1; V: TRBV6-6; size: -; D: -; CDR3: CASSYSEYMNTEAFF; DNA: TGTGCCAGCAGTTACTCAGAGTACATGAACACTGAAGCTTTCTTT
J: TRBJ1-2; V: TRBV19; size: -; D: TRBD1; CDR3: CASSIDQDRDYGYTF; DNA: TGTGCCAGTAGTATAGACCAGGACAGGGACTATGGCTACACCTTC
J: TRBJ1-1; V: TRBV2; size: -; D: -; CDR3: CASTQLNTEAFF; DNA: TGTGCCAGCACACAGCTGAACACTGAAGCTTTCTTT
J: TRBJ2-3; V: TRBV4-2; size: once; D: -; CDR3: CASSRLSYTDTQYF; DNA: TGTGCCAGCAGCCGACTTTCTTACACAGATACGCAGTATTTT
J: TRBJ1-6; V: TRBV7-8; size: -; D: -; CDR3: CASSFFRSYNSPLHF; DNA: TGTGCCAGCAGCTTCTTCCGTTCCTATAATTCACCCCTCCACTTT
J: TRBJ1-1; V: TRBV5-1; size: once; D: TRBD1; CDR3: CASSRDRANTEAFF; DNA: TGCGCCAGCAGCCGGGACAGGGCGAACACTGAAGCTTTCTTT
J: TRBJ2-1; V: TRBV7-2; size: -; D: -; CDR3: CASSLRQEEFF; DNA: TGTGCCAGCAGCTTGCGACAAGAAGAGTTCTTC
J: TRBJ2-5; V: TRBV5-1; size: -; D: -; CDR3: CASSYDRETQYF; DNA: TGCGCCAGCAGCTACGATCGGGAGACCCAGTACTTC
J: TRBJ2-3; V: TRBV6-2/TRBV6-3; size: -; D: -; CDR3: CASSTRDTQYF; DNA: TGTGCCAGCAGTACTAGAGATACGCAGTATTTT
J: TRBJ1-1; V: TRBV29-1; size: -; D: TRBD1; CDR3: CSVEDRATEAFF; DNA: TGCAGCGTTGAGGACAGGGCTACTGAAGCTTTCTTT
J: TRBJ2-1; V: TRBV4-2; size: -; D: -; CDR3: CASSARDKGGNEQFF; DNA: TGTGCCAGCAGCGCCCGGGACAAGGGAGGGAATGAGCAGTTCTTC
J: TRBJ2-5; V: TRBV5-1; size: -; D: TRBD1; CDR3: CASSPQGQGAGETQYF; DNA: TGCGCCAGCAGCCCGCAGGGACAGGGGGCAGGGGAGACCCAGTACTTC
J: TRBJ2-7; V: TRBV12-2; size: once; D: -; CDR3: CASRFGPSSGTGPTNHTSYEQYF; DNA: TGTGCAAGTCGCTTTGGCCCCTCCTCCGGGACAGGGCCAACCAACCACACTTCCTACGAGCAGTACTTC
J: TRBJ2-5; V: TRBV28; size: -; D: -; CDR3: CASSLSSVTETQYF; DNA: TGTGCCAGCAGTTTGTCTAGCGTTACAGAGACCCAGTACTTC
J: TRBJ2-7; V: TRBV10-1; size: -; D: -; CDR3: CASSESRAAGEQYF; DNA: TGCGCCAGCAGTGAGTCTAGGGCGGCGGGCGAGCAGTACTTC
J: TRBJ1-5; V: TRBV7-3; size: few; D: TRBD1; CDR3: CASSSRTGDQPQHF; DNA: TGTGCCAGCAGCTCCCGGACAGGAGATCAGCCCCAGCATTTT
J: TRBJ2-1; V: TRBV7-9; size: -; D: TRBD2; CDR3: CASSFWSGGRSYNEQFF; DNA: TGTGCCAGCAGCTTCTGGAGCGGGGGGCGCTCCTACAATGAGCAGTTCTTC
J: TRBJ1-3; V: TRBV9; size: -; D: -; CDR3: CASSVDPTGNPGNTIYF; DNA: TGTGCCAGCAGCGTAGACCCCACAGGGAACCCTGGAAACACCATATATTTT
J: TRBJ1-5; V: TRBV6-5; size: -; D: -; CDR3: CASREWSNQPQHF; DNA: TGTGCCAGCAGGGAGTGGAGCAATCAGCCCCAGCATTTT
J: TRBJ1-1; V: TRBV19; size: -; D: TRBD1; CDR3: CASSVTGTGGTEAFF; DNA: TGTGCCAGTAGTGTTACCGGGACAGGGGGCACTGAAGCTTTCTTT
J: TRBJ2-1; V: TRBV30; size: -; D: -; CDR3: CAWSVAFSSYNEQFF; DNA: TGTGCCTGGAGTGTGGCCTTCAGCTCCTACAATGAGCAGTTCTTC
J: TRBJ2-5; V: TRBV19; size: -; D: TRBD2; CDR3: CASSMTASGGAGETQYF; DNA: TGTGCCAGTAGTATGACGGCTAGCGGGGGGGCGGGAGAGACCCAGTACTTC
J: TRBJ2-2; V: TRBV7-2; size: -; D: TRBD2; CDR3: CASSPEGLAGHTGELFF; DNA: TGTGCCAGCAGCCCCGAGGGCCTAGCGGGGCACACCGGGGAGCTGTTTTTT
J: TRBJ1-2; V: TRBV6-5; size: -; D: TRBD1; CDR3: CASSRDRVVFYGYTF; DNA: TGTGCCAGCAGTCGGGACAGGGTTGTTTTCTATGGCTACACCTTC
J: TRBJ2-3; V: TRBV28; size: -; D: TRBD1; CDR3: CASSLQGASTDTQYF; DNA: TGTGCCAGCAGTTTACAGGGGGCTAGCACAGATACGCAGTATTTT
J: TRBJ2-3; V: TRBV5-1; size: -; D: TRBD1; CDR3: CASSQGTGGDTQYF; DNA: TGCGCCAGCAGCCAGGGGACAGGGGGAGATACGCAGTATTTT
J: TRBJ1-2; V: TRBV30; size: -; D: -; CDR3: CAWSVGGASARMRDYGYTF; DNA: TGTGCCTGGAGTGTTGGGGGGGCATCAGCTCGGATGAGGGATTATGGCTACACCTTC
J: TRBJ1-4; V: TRBV29-1; size: -; D: -; CDR3: CSVVGGRGENEKLFF; DNA: TGCAGCGTTGTTGGGGGTCGAGGGGAGAATGAAAAACTGTTTTTT